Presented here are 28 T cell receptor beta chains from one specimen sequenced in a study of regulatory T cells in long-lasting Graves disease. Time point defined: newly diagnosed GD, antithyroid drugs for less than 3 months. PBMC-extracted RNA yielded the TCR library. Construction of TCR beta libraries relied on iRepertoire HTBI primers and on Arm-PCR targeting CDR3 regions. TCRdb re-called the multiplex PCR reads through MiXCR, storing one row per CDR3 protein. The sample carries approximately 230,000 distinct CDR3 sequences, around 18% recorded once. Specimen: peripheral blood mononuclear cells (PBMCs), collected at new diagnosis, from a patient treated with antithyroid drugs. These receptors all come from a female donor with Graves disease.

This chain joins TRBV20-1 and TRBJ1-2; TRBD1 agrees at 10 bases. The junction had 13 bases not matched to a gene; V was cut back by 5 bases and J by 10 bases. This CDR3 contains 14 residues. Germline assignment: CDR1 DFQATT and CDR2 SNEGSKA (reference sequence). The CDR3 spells CSAPPTGTGAFYTF. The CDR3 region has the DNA TGCAGTGCTCCGCCAACCGGGACAGGGGCCTTCTACACCTTC.

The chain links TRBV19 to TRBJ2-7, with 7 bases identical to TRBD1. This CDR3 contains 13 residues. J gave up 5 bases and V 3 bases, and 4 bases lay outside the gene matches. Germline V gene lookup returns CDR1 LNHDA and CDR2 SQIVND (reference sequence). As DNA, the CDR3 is TGTGCCAGTAGTATGGGACAGAGAGACGAGCAGTACTTC. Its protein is CASSMGQRDEQYF.

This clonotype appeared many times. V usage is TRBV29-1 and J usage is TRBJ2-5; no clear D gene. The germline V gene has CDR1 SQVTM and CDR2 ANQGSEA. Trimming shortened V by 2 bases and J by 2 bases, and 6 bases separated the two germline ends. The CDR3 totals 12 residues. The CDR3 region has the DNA TGCAGCGTTGAACGAGATCAAGAGACCCAGTACTTC. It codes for CSVERDQETQYF.

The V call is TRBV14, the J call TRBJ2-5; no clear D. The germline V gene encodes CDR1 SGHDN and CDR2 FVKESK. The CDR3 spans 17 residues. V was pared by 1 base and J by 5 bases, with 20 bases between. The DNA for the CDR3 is TGTGCCAGCAGCCAAGGTTACTCACGAAACCAAGGGGAGACCCAGTACTTC. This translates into CASSQGYSRNQGETQYF. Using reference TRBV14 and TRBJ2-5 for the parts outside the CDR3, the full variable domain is EAGVTQFPSHSVIEKGQTVTLRCDPISGHDNLYWYRRVMGKEIKFLLHFVKESKQDESGMPNNRFLAERTGGTYSTLKVQPAELEDSGVYFCASSQGYSRNQGETQYFGPGTRLLVL.

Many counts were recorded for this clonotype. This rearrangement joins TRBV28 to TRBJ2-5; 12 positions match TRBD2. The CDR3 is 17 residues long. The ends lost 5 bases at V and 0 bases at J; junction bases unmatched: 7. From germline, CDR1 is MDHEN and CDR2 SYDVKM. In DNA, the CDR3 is TGTGCCAGCAGTCCCCAAGGGACTAGCGGGCACCAAGAGACCCAGTACTTC. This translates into CASSPQGTSGHQETQYF.

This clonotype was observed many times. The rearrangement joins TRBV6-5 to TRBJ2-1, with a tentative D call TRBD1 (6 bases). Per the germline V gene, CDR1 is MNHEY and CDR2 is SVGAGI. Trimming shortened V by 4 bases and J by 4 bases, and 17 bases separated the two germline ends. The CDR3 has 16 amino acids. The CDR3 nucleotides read TGTGCCAGCAGTTCACCTGCCAGGACAGCATACAATGAGCAGTTCTTC. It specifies CASSSPARTAYNEQFF.

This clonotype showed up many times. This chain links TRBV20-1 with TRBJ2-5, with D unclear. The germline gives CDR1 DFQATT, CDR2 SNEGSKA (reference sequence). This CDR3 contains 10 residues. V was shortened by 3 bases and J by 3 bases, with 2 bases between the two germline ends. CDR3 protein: CSAREETQYF. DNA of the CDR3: TGCAGTGCTAGGGAAGAGACCCAGTACTTC.

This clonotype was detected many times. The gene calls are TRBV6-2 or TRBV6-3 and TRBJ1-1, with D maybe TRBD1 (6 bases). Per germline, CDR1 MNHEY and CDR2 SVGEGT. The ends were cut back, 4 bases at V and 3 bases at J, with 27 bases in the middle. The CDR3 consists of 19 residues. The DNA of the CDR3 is TGTGCCAGCAGTTCTCCCCAATTGGGCCCAACAGGGAGAGACACTGAAGCTTTCTTT. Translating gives CASSSPQLGPTGRDTEAFF.

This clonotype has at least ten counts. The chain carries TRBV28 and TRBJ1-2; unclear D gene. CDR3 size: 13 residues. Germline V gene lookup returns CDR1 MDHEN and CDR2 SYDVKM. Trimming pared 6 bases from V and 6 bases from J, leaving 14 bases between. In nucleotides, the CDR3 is TGTGCCAGCAGGCCTGGGAATACGGATGGCTACACCTTC. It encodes CASRPGNTDGYTF.

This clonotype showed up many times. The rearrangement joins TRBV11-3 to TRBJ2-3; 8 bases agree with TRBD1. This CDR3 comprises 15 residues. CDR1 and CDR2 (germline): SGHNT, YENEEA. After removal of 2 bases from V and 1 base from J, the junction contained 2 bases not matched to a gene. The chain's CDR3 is CASSLPGQGTDTQYF. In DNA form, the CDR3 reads TGTGCCAGCAGCTTACCGGGACAGGGCACAGATACGCAGTATTTT.

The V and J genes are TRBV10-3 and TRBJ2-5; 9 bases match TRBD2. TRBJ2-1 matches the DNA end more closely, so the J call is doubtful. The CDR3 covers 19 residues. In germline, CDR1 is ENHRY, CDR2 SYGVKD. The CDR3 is CATLHAGDSMGLACNEQFF. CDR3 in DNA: TGTGCTACCCTTCATGCGGGGGATTCAATGGGACTAGCATGCAATGAGCAGTTCTTC.

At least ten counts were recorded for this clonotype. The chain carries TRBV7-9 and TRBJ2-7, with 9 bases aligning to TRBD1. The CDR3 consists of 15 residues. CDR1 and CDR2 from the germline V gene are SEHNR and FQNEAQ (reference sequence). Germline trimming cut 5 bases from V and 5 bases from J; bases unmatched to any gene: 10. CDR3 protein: CASSPPGQGSDEQYF. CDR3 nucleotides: TGTGCCAGCAGCCCCCCGGGACAGGGTTCTGACGAGCAGTACTTC.

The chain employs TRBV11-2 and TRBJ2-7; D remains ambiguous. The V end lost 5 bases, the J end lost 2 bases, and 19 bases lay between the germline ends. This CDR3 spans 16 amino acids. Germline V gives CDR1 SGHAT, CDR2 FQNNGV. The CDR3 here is CASSLLVSNPAYEQYF. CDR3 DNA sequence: TGTGCCAGCAGCCTCCTTGTTTCGAACCCTGCCTACGAGCAGTACTTC. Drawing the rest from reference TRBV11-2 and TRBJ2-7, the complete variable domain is EAGVAQSPRYKIIEKRQSVAFWCNPISGHATLYWYQQILGQGPKLLIQFQNNGVVDDSQLPKDRFSAERLKGVDSTLKIQPAKLEDSAVYLCASSLLVSNPAYEQYFGPGTRLTVT.

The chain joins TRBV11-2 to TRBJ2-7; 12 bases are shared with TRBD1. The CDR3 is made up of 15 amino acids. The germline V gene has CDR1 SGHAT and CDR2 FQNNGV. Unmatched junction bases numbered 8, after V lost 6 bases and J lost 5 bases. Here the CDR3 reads CASRLGGQGADEQYF. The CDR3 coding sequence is TGTGCCAGCAGGCTGGGGGGACAGGGGGCGGACGAGCAGTACTTC.

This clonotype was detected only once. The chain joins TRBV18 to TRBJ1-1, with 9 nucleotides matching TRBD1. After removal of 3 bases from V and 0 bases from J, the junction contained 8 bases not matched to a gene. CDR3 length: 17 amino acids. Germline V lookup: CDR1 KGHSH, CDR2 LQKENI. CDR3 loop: CASSPWTGDGVNTEAFF. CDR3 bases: TGTGCCAGCTCACCCTGGACAGGGGACGGGGTGAACACTGAAGCTTTCTTT.

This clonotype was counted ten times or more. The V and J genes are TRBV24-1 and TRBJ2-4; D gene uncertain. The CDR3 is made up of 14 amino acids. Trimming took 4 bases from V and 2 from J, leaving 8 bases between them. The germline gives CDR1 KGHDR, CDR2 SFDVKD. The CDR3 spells CATSDRLTKNIQYF. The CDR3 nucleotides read TGTGCCACCAGTGACAGGTTAACCAAAAACATTCAGTACTTC.

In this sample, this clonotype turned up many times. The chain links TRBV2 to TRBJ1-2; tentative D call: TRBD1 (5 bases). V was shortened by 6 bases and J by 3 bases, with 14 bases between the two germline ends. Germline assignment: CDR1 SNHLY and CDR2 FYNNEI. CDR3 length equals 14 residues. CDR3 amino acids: CASRADSPHYGYTF. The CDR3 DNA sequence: TGTGCCAGCAGGGCAGACAGCCCACACTATGGCTACACCTTC.

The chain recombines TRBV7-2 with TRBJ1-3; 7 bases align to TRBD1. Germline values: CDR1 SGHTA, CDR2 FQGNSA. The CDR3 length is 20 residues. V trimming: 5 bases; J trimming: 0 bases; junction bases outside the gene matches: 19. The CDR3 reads CASSQHAYKTGTISGNTIYF. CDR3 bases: TGTGCCAGCAGCCAACATGCTTACAAGACAGGGACCATCTCTGGAAACACCATATATTTT. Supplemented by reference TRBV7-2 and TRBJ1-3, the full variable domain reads GAGVSQSPSNKVTEKGKDVELRCDPISGHTALYWYRQSLGQGLEFLIYFQGNSAPDKSGLPSDRFSAERTGGSVSTLTIQRTQQEDSAVYLCASSQHAYKTGTISGNTIYFGEGSWLTVV.

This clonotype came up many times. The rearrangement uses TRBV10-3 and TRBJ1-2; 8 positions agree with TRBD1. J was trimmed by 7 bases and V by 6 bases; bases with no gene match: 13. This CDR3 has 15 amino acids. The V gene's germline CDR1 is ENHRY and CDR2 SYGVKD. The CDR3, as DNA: TGTGCCATCAGAGAACAGGGGGGAGGTTTGAGTGGCTACACCTTC. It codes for CAIREQGGGLSGYTF.

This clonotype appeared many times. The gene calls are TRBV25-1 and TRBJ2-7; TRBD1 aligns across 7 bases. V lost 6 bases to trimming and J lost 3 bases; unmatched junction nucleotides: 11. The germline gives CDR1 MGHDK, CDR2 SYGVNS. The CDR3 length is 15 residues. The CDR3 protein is CASSPRGQEFYEQYF. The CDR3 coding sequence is TGTGCCAGCAGCCCCCGAGGACAGGAGTTCTACGAGCAGTACTTC.

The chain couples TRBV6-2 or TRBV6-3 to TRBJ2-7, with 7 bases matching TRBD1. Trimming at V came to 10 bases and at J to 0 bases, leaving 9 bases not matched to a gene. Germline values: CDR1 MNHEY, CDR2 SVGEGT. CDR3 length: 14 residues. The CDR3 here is CATTGTASSYEQYF. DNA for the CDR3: TGTGCCACCACCGGGACAGCGAGCTCCTACGAGCAGTACTTC.

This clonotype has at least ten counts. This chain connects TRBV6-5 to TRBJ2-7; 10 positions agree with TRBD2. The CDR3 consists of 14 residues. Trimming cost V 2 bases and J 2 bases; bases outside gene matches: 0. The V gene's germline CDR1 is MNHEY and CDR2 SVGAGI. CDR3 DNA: TGTGCCAGCAGTTACGGGACTAGCGCCTACGAGCAGTACTTC. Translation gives CASSYGTSAYEQYF.

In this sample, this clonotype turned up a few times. The CDR3 loop reads CATSDPRNPRTDTQYF. The CDR3 coding sequence is TGTGCCACCAGTGATCCCAGAAACCCGCGCACAGATACGCAGTATTTT. The genes are TRBV24-1 and TRBJ2-3; D gene ambiguous. V lost 3 bases and J 1 base, leaving 13 bases between the germline ends. There are 16 residues in the CDR3. Germline V CDR1 and CDR2: KGHDR, SFDVKD.

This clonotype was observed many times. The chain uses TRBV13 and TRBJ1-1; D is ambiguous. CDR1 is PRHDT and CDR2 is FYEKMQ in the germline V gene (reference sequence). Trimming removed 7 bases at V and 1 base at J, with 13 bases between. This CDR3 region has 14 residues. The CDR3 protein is CASTRARRNTEAFF. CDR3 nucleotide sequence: TGTGCCAGCACGCGGGCCAGGAGGAACACTGAAGCTTTCTTT.

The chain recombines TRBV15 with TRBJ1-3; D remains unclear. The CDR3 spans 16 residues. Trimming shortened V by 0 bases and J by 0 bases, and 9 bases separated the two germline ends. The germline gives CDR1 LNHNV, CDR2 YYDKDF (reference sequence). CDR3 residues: CATSRESPDSGNTIYF. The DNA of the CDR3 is TGTGCCACCAGCAGAGAATCTCCAGACTCTGGAAACACCATATATTTT.

The CDR3 sequence: CASSLLGGMNTEAFF. The CDR3 region has the DNA TGTGCCAGCAGCTTACTTGGGGGGATGAACACTGAAGCTTTCTTT. V usage is TRBV11-2 and J usage is TRBJ1-1; TRBD1 might be the D (5 bases). The length of the CDR3 is 15 residues. V was shortened by 2 bases and J by 0 bases, with 10 bases between the two germline ends. Germline CDR1 and CDR2: SGHAT and FQNNGV.

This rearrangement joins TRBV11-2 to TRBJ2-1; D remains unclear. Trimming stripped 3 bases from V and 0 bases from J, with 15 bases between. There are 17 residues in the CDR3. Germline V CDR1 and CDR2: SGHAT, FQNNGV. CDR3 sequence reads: CASSLELAVNSYNEQFF. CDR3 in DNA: TGTGCCAGCAGCTTGGAGCTGGCGGTGAACTCCTACAATGAGCAGTTCTTC.

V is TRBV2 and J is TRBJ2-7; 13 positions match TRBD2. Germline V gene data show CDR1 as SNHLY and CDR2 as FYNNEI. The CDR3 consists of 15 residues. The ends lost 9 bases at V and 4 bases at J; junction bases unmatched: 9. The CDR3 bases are TGTGCCAGGGACACTAGCGGGAGGGCCGGGTACGAGCAGTACTTC. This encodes CARDTSGRAGYEQYF.